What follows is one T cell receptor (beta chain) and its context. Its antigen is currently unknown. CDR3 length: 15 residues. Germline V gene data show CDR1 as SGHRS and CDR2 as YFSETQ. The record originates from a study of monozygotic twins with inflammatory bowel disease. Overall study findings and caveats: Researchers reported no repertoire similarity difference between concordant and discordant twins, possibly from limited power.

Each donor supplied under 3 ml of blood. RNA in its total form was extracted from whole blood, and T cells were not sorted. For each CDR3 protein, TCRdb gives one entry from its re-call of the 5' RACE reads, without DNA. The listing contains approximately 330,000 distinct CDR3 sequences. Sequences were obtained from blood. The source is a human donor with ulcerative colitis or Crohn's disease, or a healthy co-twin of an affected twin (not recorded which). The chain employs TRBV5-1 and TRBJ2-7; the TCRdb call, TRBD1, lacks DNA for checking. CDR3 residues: CASSPYWTGRDEQYF.